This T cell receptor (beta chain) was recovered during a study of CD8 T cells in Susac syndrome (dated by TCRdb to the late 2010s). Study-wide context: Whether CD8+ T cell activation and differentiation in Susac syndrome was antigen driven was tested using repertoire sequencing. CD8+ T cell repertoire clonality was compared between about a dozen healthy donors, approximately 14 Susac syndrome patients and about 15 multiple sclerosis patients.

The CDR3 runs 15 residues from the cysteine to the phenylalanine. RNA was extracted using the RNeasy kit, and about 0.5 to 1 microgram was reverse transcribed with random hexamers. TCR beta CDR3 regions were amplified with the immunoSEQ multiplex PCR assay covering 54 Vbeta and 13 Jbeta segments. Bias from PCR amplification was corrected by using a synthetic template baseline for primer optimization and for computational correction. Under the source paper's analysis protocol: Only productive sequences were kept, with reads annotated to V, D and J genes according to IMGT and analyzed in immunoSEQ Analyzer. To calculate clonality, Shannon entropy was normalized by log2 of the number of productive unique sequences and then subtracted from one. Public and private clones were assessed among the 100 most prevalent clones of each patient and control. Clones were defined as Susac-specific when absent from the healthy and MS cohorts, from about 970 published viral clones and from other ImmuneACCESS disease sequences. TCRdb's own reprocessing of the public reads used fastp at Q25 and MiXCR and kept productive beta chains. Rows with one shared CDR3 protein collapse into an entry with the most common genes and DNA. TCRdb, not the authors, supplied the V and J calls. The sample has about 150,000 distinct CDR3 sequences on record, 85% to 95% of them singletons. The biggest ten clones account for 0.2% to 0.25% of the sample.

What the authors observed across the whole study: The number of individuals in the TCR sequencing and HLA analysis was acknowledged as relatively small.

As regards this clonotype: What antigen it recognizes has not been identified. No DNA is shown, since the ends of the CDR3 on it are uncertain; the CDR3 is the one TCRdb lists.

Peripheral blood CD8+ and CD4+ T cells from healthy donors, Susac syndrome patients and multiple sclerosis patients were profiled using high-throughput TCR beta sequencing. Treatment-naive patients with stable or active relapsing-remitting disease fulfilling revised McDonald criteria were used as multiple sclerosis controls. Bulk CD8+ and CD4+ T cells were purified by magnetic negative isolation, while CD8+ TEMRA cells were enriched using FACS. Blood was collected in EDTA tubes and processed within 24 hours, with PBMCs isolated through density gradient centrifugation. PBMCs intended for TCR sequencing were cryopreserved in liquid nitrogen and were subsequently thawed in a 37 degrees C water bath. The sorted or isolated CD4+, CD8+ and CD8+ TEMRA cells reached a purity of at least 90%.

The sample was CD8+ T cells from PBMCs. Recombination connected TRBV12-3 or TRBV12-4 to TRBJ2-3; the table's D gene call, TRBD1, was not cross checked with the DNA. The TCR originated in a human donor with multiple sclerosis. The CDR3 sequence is CACFGAGAGTDTQYF.